This TCR beta chain stems from a study of shared clonotypes between healthy human individuals. Study-level background: Contributing individuals were a couple of females and a few males aged 18 to 49. Whole-study results and caveats: Generally, naive subsets (rather than memory subsets) showed larger estimated richness.

In the authors' workflow: ImmunoSEQ yielded junction-only sequences lacking quality scores, so filtering differed. The table came from immunoSEQ multiplex PCR; TCRdb's copy has only in-frame clones and leaves some out. V and J calls and clone size are given by that table; D and trimming were obtained from the DNA. This sample has about 1 million clones, with about 75% found just once. Researchers partitioned CD4+ cells into CD45RA+ naive and CD45RA-negative memory subsets. This clone was seen only once. No antigen is known for it. This CDR3 spans 14 amino acids. V shed 0 bases and J 7 bases; nucleotides not matched to a gene: 2. Germline CDR1 ENHRY, CDR2 SYGVKD.

The TCR comes from a man between 18 and 35 years old in good health. The rearrangement uses TRBV10-3 and TRBJ1-2; 10 nucleotides agree with TRBD1. The material sequenced was memory CD4+ T cells sorted from blood. Subset defined: CD45RA-negative fraction. The CDR3 loop reads CAISESTGGGGYTF. DNA for the CDR3: TGTGCCATCAGTGAGTCGACAGGGGGCGGTGGCTACACCTTC.